Each of the 4 T cell receptor beta chains below was sequenced from the same sample in a study of blood T cell repertoires in COVID-19 (dated by TCRdb to 2020 to 2021). Library creation used the immunoSEQ multiplex PCR assay. TCRdb carries this immuneACCESS record with in-frame sequences only. Its versions omit some clonotypes, under half of them owing to an unresolved V gene in the studies checked, with the rest unexplained. The sample has under 250,000 clones on record, approximately 89% of them singletons. The ten largest clones take up 1.6% of the sample. The material sequenced was peripheral blood. Receptor source: a woman between 55 and 75 years old who had recovered from COVID-19.

The chain joins TRBV7-9 to TRBJ1-2; 9 bases match TRBD1. From germline, CDR1 is SEHNR and CDR2 FQNEAQ (reference sequence). This CDR3 contains 15 residues. V lost 3 bases to trimming and J lost 6 bases; unmatched junction nucleotides: 8. The CDR3 loop reads CASSLDRGPRHGYTF. DNA for the CDR3: TGTGCCAGCAGCTTGGACAGGGGCCCTCGTCATGGCTACACCTTC.

The CDR3 bases are TGCGCCAGCAGCTTGGGCCAGGTGCTAAATGAGCAGTTCTTC. Translated: CASSLGQVLNEQFF. The V call is TRBV5-1, the J call TRBJ2-1; D remains unclear. Trimming took 0 bases from V and 7 from J, leaving 11 bases between them. This CDR3 comprises 14 residues. In germline, CDR1 is SGHRS, CDR2 YFSETQ.

This chain links TRBV4-1 with TRBJ1-4, with D unclear. Germline CDR1 and CDR2: MGHRA and YSYEKL. The CDR3 is 15 amino acids. Deletions cut 2 bases from V and 2 bases from J, with 9 bases between. CDR3 nucleotide sequence: TGCGCCAGCAGCCAATGGAGGTTTACTAATGAAAAACTGTTTTTT. This sequence encodes CASSQWRFTNEKLFF.

This chain connects TRBV7-3 to TRBJ1-1; TRBD1 matches 9 bases. The CDR3 length is 15 residues. In germline, CDR1 is SGHTA, CDR2 FQGTGA. Germline trimming cut 5 bases from V and 5 bases from J; bases unmatched to any gene: 9. In DNA, the CDR3 is TGTGCCAGCAGCCCTCTAAACAGGGGGCGTACTGAAGCTTTCTTT. Translating it yields CASSPLNRGRTEAFF.